This is a list of T cell receptor beta chains from one sample in a study of a mutant IDH1 vaccine in newly diagnosed glioma. These TCRs are of unknown antigen specificity. Measured with immunoSEQ multiplex PCR; TCRdb has only the in-frame clones, and not every one. The sample shows over 60,000 clones, 75% to 90% of them seen only once. The sample in question was PBMCs, obtained from a glioma patient whose treatment included an IDH1 peptide vaccine. The source is a man aged 40-49 years with glioma. Each CDR3 is given with its conserved first and last residue. A D gene is named only where the DNA matches it firmly. Size tells how often a clone was seen (once, few, many) or the class of an expanded clone, and some rows leave it out.

CDR3nt | CDR3aa | v_gene | abundance | d_gene | j_gene
TGTGCCAGCAGCTACACCGGGACTTCTAAAGAGACCCAGTACTTC | CASSYTGTSKETQYF | TRBV11-2 | NA | NA | TRBJ2-5
TGTGCCAGCAGGGGGAGTAGGGGTTCACCCCTCCACTTT | CASRGSRGSPLHF | TRBV5-6 | NA | NA | TRBJ1-6
TGCGCCAGCAGCCCGAAGGGGCTCGGGATGTATTCACCCCTCCACTTT | CASSPKGLGMYSPLHF | TRBV4-1 | NA | NA | TRBJ1-6
TGTGCCAGCTCACCAGAGCCCCGATCGACCGCCAAGACAGATACGCAGTATTTT | CASSPEPRSTAKTDTQYF | TRBV18 | NA | NA | TRBJ2-3
TGCGCCAGCAGCCAAGAGTTCAGCGGGTCCTACAATGAGCAGTTCTTC | CASSQEFSGSYNEQFF | TRBV4-1 | NA | NA | TRBJ2-1
TGTGCCAGCAGTCCAGGTGGAACCGCTGTTTATCAGCCCCAGCATTTT | CASSPGGTAVYQPQHF | TRBV7-9 | NA | NA | TRBJ1-5
TGTGCCAGCAGCTTGGCCGCGGGGACTAATGAAAAACTGTTTTTT | CASSLAAGTNEKLFF | TRBV5-5 | NA | NA | TRBJ1-4
TGTGCCAGCAGCAAAGGAGGGAGGACAGGGGGCCGCATCCAAATAACAGATACGCAGTATTTT | CASSKGGRTGGRIQITDTQYF | TRBV21-1 | NA | NA | TRBJ2-3
TGTGCCAGCAGCTTGGGGGGAGATCAGCCCCAGCATTTT | CASSLGGDQPQHF | TRBV5-4 | NA | NA | TRBJ1-5
TGTGCCAGCAGTAGGGGACGCCCAGGGGCGGGTGAAGCTTTCTTT | CASSRGRPGAGEAFF | TRBV6-1 | NA | NA | TRBJ1-1
TGTGCCAGCTCACTCCTGGGACTAGCGTCCTACAATGAGCAGTTCTTC | CASSLLGLASYNEQFF | TRBV18 | NA | TRBD2 | TRBJ2-1
TGTGCCAGCAGCCCTCTTCCCCCGCGGATGAACACTGAAGCTTTCTTT | CASSPLPPRMNTEAFF | TRBV11-2 | NA | NA | TRBJ1-1
TGTGCCAGCAGGCGGGACAGCAACAATGAGCAGTTCTTC | CASRRDSNNEQFF | TRBV2 | NA | NA | TRBJ2-1
TGCGCCAGCAGCCCCCGCACAGATACGCAGTATTTT | CASSPRTDTQYF | TRBV4-1 | NA | NA | TRBJ2-3
TGTGCCAGCAGTTACTCGAATTATCGGGGAAACACCATATATTTT | CASSYSNYRGNTIYF | TRBV6-5 | NA | NA | TRBJ1-3
TGCGCCAGCAGCATGAAGAGGGGGCGCCCCTCCTCCTACAATGAGCAGTTCTTC | CASSMKRGRPSSYNEQFF | TRBV4-3 | NA | TRBD1 | TRBJ2-1
TGTGCCAGTGGAAGGGGGATCAGACAGCCCCAGCATTTT | CASGRGIRQPQHF | TRBV19 | NA | NA | TRBJ1-5
TGTGCCAGCAGCTTTCTCCAGACCCAGTACTTC | CASSFLQTQYF | TRBV7-2 | NA | NA | TRBJ2-5
TGTGCCAGTAGCGCCAGTAGCGGCTGGGGGGAGACCCAGTACTTC | CASSASSGWGETQYF | TRBV19 | NA | NA | TRBJ2-5
TGTGCCAGCAGCCCCCAGAGGGGGACTCAAGAGACCCAGTACTTC | CASSPQRGTQETQYF | TRBV4-2 | NA | NA | TRBJ2-5
TGCGCCAGCAGCTTCGGTGATAATTCACCCCTCCACTTT | CASSFGDNSPLHF | TRBV5-1 | NA | NA | TRBJ1-6
TGTGCCAGTAGTATAGGTGACACAAGGGCTGAAAAACTGTTTTTT | CASSIGDTRAEKLFF | TRBV19 | few | NA | TRBJ1-4
TGCGCCAGCAGCTTGGGGACGGGACTAGCGCAAGAGACCCAGTACTTC | CASSLGTGLAQETQYF | TRBV5-1 | NA | TRBD2 | TRBJ2-5
TGTGCCAGCAGTACAGGGGGGAGTGAAAAACTGTTTTTT | CASSTGGSEKLFF | TRBV2 | NA | TRBD1 | TRBJ1-4
TGTGCCAGCAGCTCCGACGGGTCGGGCGGCACTGAAGCTTTCTTT | CASSSDGSGGTEAFF | TRBV7-2 | NA | NA | TRBJ1-1
TGTGCCAGCAGCAAAAGTAGCGGGAGATCCGATACGCAGTATTTT | CASSKSSGRSDTQYF | TRBV7-9 | NA | TRBD2 | TRBJ2-3
TGTGCCAGCAGGGGAGTTGTATCCAAAAACATTCAGTACTTC | CASRGVVSKNIQYF | TRBV11-3 | NA | NA | TRBJ2-4
TGCGCCAGCAGCGGGTCCGGGACCGCGGGGGATACGCAGTATTTT | CASSGSGTAGDTQYF | TRBV5-1 | NA | NA | TRBJ2-3
TGCGCCTCTCTTTATCAGCCCCAGCATTTT | CASLYQPQHF | TRBV5-1 | NA | NA | TRBJ1-5
TGTGCCAGCAAATCGGGGCCACCTATCAGCAATCAGCCCCAGCATTTT | CASKSGPPISNQPQHF | TRBV4-2 | NA | NA | TRBJ1-5
TGTGCCATCAGTGAAACTAGCGGGACGGGAGATACGCAGTATTTT | CAISETSGTGDTQYF | TRBV10-3 | NA | TRBD2 | TRBJ2-3
TGTGCCAGTTCCCTGGGGGGGTACAATGAGCAGTTCTTC | CASSLGGYNEQFF | TRBV11-3 | NA | TRBD2 | TRBJ2-1
TGTGCCAGCAGGGGGTGGGGTTACAATGAGCAGTTCTTC | CASRGWGYNEQFF | TRBV2 | NA | NA | TRBJ2-1
TGTGCCAGCAGTGGGTCTCCAGGGGGCGGCTACAATGAGCAGTTCTTC | CASSGSPGGGYNEQFF | TRBV2 | once | TRBD1 | TRBJ2-1
TGTGCCAGCACCCCAGGACGGGTAAAAAATGGCTACACCTTC | CASTPGRVKNGYTF | TRBV6-5 | NA | NA | TRBJ1-2
TGTGCCAGCAGTCCAAGCGGGGCTAGCACAGATACGCAGTATTTT | CASSPSGASTDTQYF | TRBV7-2 | NA | TRBD2 | TRBJ2-3
TGTGCCAGCAGTTACTCAACAGGGGAGGCTTCTTACGAGCAGTACTTC | CASSYSTGEASYEQYF | TRBV6-5 | NA | NA | TRBJ2-7
TGTGCCAGCTCACCATTTATCGGCACTTACTCCTACGAGCAGTACTTC | CASSPFIGTYSYEQYF | TRBV18 | once | NA | TRBJ2-7
TGTGCCAGCAGCTTCAACCCTTACTCTGAAGCTTTCTTT | CASSFNPYSEAFF | TRBV5-4 | NA | NA | TRBJ1-1
TGTGCCAGCAGTGGAGGGACAGGGGAATTTAGGCGCTATGGCTACACCTTC | CASSGGTGEFRRYGYTF | TRBV2 | few | TRBD1 | TRBJ1-2
TGCAGCGGCTTACTAGCGGGAGGCCGTGGGGGCAATGAGCAGTTCTTC | CSGLLAGGRGGNEQFF | TRBV29-1 | NA | TRBD2 | TRBJ2-1
TGTGCCAGCAGTTTAGGGGCACGGCCCCAGCATTTT | CASSLGARPQHF | TRBV5-6 | NA | NA | TRBJ1-5
TGTGCCAGCAGTTTTTTCCGGACAGTGAACACTGAAGCTTTCTTT | CASSFFRTVNTEAFF | TRBV28 | once | NA | TRBJ1-1
TGTGCCAGCAGCTGGGGCGGGAACGGGGCCTACAATGAGCAGTTCTTC | CASSWGGNGAYNEQFF | TRBV7-2 | NA | NA | TRBJ2-1
TGTGCCAGCAGTGCAGAGGAGGGTTCCGGGGAGCTGTTTTTT | CASSAEEGSGELFF | TRBV6-4 | NA | NA | TRBJ2-2
TGTGCCATCAGTGAGTCGGTCACAGGGATCCAGCCCCAGCATTTT | CAISESVTGIQPQHF | TRBV10-3 | once | NA | TRBJ1-5
TGCGCCAGCAGACCGGGACAGGAGCAAAACACCATATATTTT | CASRPGQEQNTIYF | TRBV5-1 | once | TRBD1 | TRBJ1-3
TGTGCCAGCAGGTCCGTAGCGGGGTCCTACGAGCAGTACTTC | CASRSVAGSYEQYF | TRBV7-2 | NA | TRBD2 | TRBJ2-7
TGTGCCAGCAGCTTACAGGGTTTCTCTGGAAACACCATATATTTT | CASSLQGFSGNTIYF | TRBV11-2 | NA | NA | TRBJ1-3